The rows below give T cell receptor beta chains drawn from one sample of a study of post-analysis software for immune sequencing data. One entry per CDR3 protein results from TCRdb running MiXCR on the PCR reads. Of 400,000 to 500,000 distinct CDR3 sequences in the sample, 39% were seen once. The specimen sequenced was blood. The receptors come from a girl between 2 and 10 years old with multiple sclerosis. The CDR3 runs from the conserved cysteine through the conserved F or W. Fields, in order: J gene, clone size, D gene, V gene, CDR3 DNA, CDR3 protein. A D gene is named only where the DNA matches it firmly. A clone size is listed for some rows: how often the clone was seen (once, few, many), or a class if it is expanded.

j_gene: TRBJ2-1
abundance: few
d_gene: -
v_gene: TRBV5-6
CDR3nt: TGTGCCAGCAGCTTTGCCCCCCGCGAGCAGTTCTTC
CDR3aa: CASSFAPREQFF

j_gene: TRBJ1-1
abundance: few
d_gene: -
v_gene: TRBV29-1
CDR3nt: TGCAGCGTTGCGGGTGCAGTTTACACTGAAGCTTTCTTT
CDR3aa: CSVAGAVYTEAFF

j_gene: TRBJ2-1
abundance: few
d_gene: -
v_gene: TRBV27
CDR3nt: TGTGCCAGCAGAGGGGCCGGGACGGAAAATGAGCAGTTCTTC
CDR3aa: CASRGAGTENEQFF

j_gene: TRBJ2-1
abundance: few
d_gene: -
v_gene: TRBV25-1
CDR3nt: TGTGCCAGCAGCCGGACAAGAGGGGTTAACAATGAGCAGTTCTTC
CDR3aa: CASSRTRGVNNEQFF

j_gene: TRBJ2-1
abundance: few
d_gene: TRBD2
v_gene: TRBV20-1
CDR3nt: TGCAGTGCTAGCTTAGTGACTAGCGGGATCTCTTCCTACAATGAGCAGTTCTTC
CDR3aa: CSASLVTSGISSYNEQFF

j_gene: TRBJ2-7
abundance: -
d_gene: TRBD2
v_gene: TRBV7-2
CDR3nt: TGTGCCAGCAGTCGATCGGGACTACCTAATTCTGAGCAGTACTTC
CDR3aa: CASSRSGLPNSEQYF

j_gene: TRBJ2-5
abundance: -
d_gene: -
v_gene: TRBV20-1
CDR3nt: TGCAGTGCTGCGACAGCGGTAAGAGAGACCCAGTACTTC
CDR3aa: CSAATAVRETQYF

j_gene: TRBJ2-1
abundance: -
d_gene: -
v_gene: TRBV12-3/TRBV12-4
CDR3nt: TGTGCCAGCAGTCCCAGCAGACTTTACAATGAGCAGTTCTTC
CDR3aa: CASSPSRLYNEQFF

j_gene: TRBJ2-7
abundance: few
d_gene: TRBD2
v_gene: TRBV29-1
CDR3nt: TGCAGCGGTGGGACTAGCGAATACGAGCAGTACTTC
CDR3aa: CSGGTSEYEQYF

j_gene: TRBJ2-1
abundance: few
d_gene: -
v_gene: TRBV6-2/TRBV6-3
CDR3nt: TGTGCCAGCAGTTACAATAGCGTCAATGAGCAGTTCTTC
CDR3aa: CASSYNSVNEQFF

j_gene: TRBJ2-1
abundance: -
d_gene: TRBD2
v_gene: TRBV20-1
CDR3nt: TGCAGTGCCCAGGGACTAGCGATGGGCAATGAGCAGTTCTTC
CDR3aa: CSAQGLAMGNEQFF

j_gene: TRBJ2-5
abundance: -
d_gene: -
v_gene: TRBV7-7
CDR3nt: TGTGCTAGCAGCTACGGGACTGGCACCCAAGAGACCCAGTACTTC
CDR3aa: CASSYGTGTQETQYF

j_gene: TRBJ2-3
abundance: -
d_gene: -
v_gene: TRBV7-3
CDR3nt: TGTGCCAGCAGCTCCCATAGCGGTACTAGCACAGATACGCAGTATTTT
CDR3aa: CASSSHSGTSTDTQYF

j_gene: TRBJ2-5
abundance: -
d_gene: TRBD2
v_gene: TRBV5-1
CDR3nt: TGCGCCAGCAGCTTTTATCTAGCGGGAGGAAGAGAGACCCAGTACTTC
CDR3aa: CASSFYLAGGRETQYF

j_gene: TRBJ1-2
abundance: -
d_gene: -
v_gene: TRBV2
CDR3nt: TGTGCCAGCAGCGCCGGACAGTCTAATGGCTACACCTTC
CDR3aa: CASSAGQSNGYTF

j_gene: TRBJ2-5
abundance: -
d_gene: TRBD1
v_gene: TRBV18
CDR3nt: TGTGCCAGCTCACCACCGGGACAGCGAGAACAAGAGACCCAGTACTTC
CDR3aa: CASSPPGQREQETQYF

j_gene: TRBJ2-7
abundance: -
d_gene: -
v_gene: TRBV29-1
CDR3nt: TGCAGCGTGAAAGGGGGGGCTAATCCCCGGTGGTACGAGCAGTACTTC
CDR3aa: CSVKGGANPRWYEQYF

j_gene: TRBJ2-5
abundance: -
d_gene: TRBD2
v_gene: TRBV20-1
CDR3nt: TGCAGTGCTCCTCTTTGGACTAGCGGGGAACAAGAGACCCAGTACTTC
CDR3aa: CSAPLWTSGEQETQYF

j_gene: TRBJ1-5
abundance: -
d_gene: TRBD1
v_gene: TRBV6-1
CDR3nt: TGTGCCAGCAGCCGGGACAGGGGAGGCAATCAGCCCCAGCATTTT
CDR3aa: CASSRDRGGNQPQHF

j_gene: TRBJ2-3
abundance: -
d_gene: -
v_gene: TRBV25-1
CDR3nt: TGTGCCAGCAGTGGAAGTTATAGCACAGATACGCAGTATTTT
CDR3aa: CASSGSYSTDTQYF

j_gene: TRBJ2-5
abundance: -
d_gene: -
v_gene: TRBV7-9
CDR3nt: TGTGCCAGCAGCTTAGGGGCTACGGGGGAAGAGACCCAGTACTTC
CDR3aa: CASSLGATGEETQYF

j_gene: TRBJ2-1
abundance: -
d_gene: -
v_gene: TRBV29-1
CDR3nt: TGCTGCTTCGAGCCCGGGACTTTGGGGTCCTATGAGCAGTTCTTC
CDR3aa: CCFEPGTLGSYEQFF

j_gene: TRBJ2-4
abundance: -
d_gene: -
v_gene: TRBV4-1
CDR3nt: TGCGCCAGCAGCCAAGATCAGGGCACCAGAGCCAAAAACATTCAGTACTTC
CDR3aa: CASSQDQGTRAKNIQYF

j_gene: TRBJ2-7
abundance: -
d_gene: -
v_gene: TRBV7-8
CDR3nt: TGTGCCAGCAGCTTAGGGTCGGGGCAGCAGTACTTC
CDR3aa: CASSLGSGQQYF

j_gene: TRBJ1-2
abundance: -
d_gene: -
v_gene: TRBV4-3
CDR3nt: TGCGCCAGCAGCCAAGATACGGCCGGGTCGGGCTATGGCTACACCTTC
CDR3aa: CASSQDTAGSGYGYTF

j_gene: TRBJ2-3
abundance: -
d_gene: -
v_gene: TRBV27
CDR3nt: TGTGCCAGCAGTTTTCCAGGGTCAACAGATACGCAGTATTTT
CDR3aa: CASSFPGSTDTQYF

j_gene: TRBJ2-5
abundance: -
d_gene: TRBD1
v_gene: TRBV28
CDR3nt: TGTGCCAGCAGCCTCACCACGACAGGGCTGAGAAAGACCCAGTACTTC
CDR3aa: CASSLTTTGLRKTQYF

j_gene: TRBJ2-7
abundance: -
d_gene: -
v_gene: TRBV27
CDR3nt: TGTGCCAGCAGTCGGAACAGAACGTACTTC
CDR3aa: CASSRNRTYF

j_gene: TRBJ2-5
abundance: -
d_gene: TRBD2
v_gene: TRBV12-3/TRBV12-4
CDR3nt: TGTGCCAGCAGTTCCCCGGGACTAGCGGGAGAAGAGACCCAGTACTTC
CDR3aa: CASSSPGLAGEETQYF

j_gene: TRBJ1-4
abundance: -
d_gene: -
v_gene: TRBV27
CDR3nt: TGTGCCACGCGTAACAGGGAAGCTAATGAAAAACTGTTTTTT
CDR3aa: CATRNREANEKLFF

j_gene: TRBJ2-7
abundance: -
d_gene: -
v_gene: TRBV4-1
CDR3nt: TGCGCCAGCAGCCAAAAGTTCTGGACATCCTACGAGCAGTACTTC
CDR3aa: CASSQKFWTSYEQYF

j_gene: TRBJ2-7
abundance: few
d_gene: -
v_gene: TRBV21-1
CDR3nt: TGTGCCAGCAGCAACGGGGCGCAGTACTTC
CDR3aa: CASSNGAQYF

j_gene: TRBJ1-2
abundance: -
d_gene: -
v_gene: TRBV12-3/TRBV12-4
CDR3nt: TGTGCCAGCAGTTTCGCGGGTGTGTTGGGCGCCGGCAACTATGGCTACACCTTC
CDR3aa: CASSFAGVLGAGNYGYTF

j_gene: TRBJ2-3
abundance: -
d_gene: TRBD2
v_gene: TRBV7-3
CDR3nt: TGTGCCAGCATCCCGGGTGGGGAACGGTGCTCGCTAGCGGGAGAGGGAGCGACAGATACGCAGTATTTT
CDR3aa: CASIPGGERCSLAGEGATDTQYF

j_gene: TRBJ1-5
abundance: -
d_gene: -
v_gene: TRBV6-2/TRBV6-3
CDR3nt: TGTGCCAGCAGTTACGCGGGGAGTAGCAATCAGCCCCAGCATTTT
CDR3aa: CASSYAGSSNQPQHF

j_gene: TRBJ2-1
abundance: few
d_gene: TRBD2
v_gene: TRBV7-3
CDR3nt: TGTGCCAGCAGCTTAGGGACTAGCGGGAGGGCCAAAGTTAAGTTCTTC
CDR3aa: CASSLGTSGRAKVKFF

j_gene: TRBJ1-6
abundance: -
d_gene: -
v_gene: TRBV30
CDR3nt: TGTGCCTGGAGTGTAGTCGGGAATTCACCCCTCCACTTT
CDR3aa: CAWSVVGNSPLHF

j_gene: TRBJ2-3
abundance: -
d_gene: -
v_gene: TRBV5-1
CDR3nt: TGCGCCAGCAGCTCATTCTCAGGGGAAGATACGCAGTATTTT
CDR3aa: CASSSFSGEDTQYF

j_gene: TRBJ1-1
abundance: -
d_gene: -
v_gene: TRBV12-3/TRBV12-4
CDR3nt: TGTGCCAGCAGTTTGGATCCCAAAGAAGCTTTCTTT
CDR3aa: CASSLDPKEAFF

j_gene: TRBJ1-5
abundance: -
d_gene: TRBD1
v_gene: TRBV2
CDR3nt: TGTGCCAGCAGCGAGAGGGACAGGGGGTGCAATCAGCCCCAGCATTTT
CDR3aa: CASSERDRGCNQPQHF

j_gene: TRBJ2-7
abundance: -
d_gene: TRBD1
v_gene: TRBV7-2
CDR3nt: TGTGCCAGCAGCTTTGGGACAGGGGCCGGCGAGCAGTACTTC
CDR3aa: CASSFGTGAGEQYF

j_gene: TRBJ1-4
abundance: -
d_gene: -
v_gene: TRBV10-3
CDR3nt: TGTGCCATCAGTGGTGGGGAAGGTGAAAAACTGTTTTTT
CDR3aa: CAISGGEGEKLFF

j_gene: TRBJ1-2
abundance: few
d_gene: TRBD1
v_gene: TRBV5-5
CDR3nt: TGTGCCAGCAGCCAAGACCCAGGGGGTAACTATGGCTACACCTTC
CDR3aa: CASSQDPGGNYGYTF

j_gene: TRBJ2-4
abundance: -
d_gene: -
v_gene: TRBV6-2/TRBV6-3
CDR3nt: TGTGCCAGCAGTCCTGCCCCAGGGATAGATCAAAACATTCAGTACTTC
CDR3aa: CASSPAPGIDQNIQYF

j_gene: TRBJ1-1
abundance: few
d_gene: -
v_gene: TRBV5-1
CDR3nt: TGCGCCAGCAGCTTGATCGGGGGAAACACTGAAGCTTTCTTT
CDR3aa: CASSLIGGNTEAFF

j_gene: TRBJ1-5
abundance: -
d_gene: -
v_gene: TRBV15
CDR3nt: TGTGCCGCCAGCAGAGATTTGGGGGATCAGCCCCAGCATTTT
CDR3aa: CAASRDLGDQPQHF

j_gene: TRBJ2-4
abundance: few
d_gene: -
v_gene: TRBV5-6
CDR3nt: TGTGCCAGCAGCTTGGGGACCGATGAGCAGTACTTC
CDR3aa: CASSLGTDEQYF

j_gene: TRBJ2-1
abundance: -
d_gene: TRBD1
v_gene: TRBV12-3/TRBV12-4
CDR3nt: TGTGCCAGCAGTTTAGCGCCGGACAGGGGGGAGCAGTTCTTC
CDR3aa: CASSLAPDRGEQFF